The clone carrying this T cell receptor beta chain was observed once. The antigen is not known. This entry belongs to a study of shared clonotypes between healthy human individuals. Study findings and constraints: Clonotypes shared by all four sorted-subset donors had higher generation probabilities than non-shared clonotypes.

Germline values: CDR1 MRHNA, CDR2 SNTAGT. V lost 7 bases to trimming and J lost 2 bases, with 16 bases between them. This CDR3 has 15 residues. Terminally differentiated effector memory CD45RA+ cells were excluded by CCR7 positive selection of CD45RO-negative cells. Each subset's genomic DNA was split evenly across several immunoSEQ plates. Method: immunoSEQ multiplex PCR; TCRdb's copy keeps in-frame clones and lacks some. Here the sample spans some 2.1 million clones, just under 95% being singletons. The source of this sequence is a man between 18 and 35 years old in good health. Some clones in this sample may be carry-over from other donors' samples. The chain joins TRBV6-4 to TRBJ2-3; D may be TRBD1 or TRBD2 (5 bases each). Sequencing used naive CD8+ T cells from PBMCs. CDR3 nucleotides: TGTGCCAGCACCCCGGGGCGGCATAACACAGATACGCAGTATTTT. It encodes CASTPGRHNTDTQYF.